The 22 T cell receptor beta chains listed next were all sequenced from one sample in a study of shared clonotypes between healthy human individuals. Sequenced by immunoSEQ multiplex PCR; TCRdb stores in-frame clones only, minus some. Altogether around 2.1 million clones are present, roughly 91% being singletons, with the ten largest covering 1.7%. Naive CD8 cells, CD45RO-negative and positively selected for CCR7, excluded terminally differentiated effector memory CD45RA+ cells. The specimen was naive CD8+ T cells from PBMCs. The receptors come from a man between 18 and 35 years old in good health. Some clones in this sample may be carry-over from other donors' samples.

The V call is TRBV28, the J call TRBJ2-7, with 13 nucleotides matching TRBD2. The V gene end was trimmed by 1 base and the J gene end by 5 bases; junction bases not matched to a gene: 14. From germline, CDR1 is MDHEN and CDR2 SYDVKM. CDR3 length: 19 amino acids. The CDR3 sequence is CASSLYIGTSGTPAHEQYF. CDR3 sequence (DNA): TGTGCCAGCAGTTTATATATCGGGACTAGCGGGACCCCAGCACACGAGCAGTACTTC.

The chain joins TRBV12-5 to TRBJ2-1; D gene ambiguous. CDR3 length equals 12 residues. CDR1 and CDR2 from the germline V gene are LGHNT and FRNRAP. Trimming removed 6 bases from V and 7 bases from J, with 10 bases in between. In nucleotides, the CDR3 is TGTGCTAGTGGGACACCCCGGAATGAGCAGTTCTTC. Its protein is CASGTPRNEQFF.

This clone occurred once. One end of the junction varies from germline; a read error may be responsible. This chain joins TRBV7-9 and TRBJ1-2; D is unresolved. CDR1 and CDR2 from the germline V gene are SEHNR and FQNEAQ (reference sequence). The CDR3 extends over 11 amino acids. The chain's CDR3 is CASSISLRVFF. The CDR3 DNA sequence: TGTGCCAGCAGCATTTCCCTAAGGGTCTTCTTC.

The table lists this clone with a count of one. The rearrangement joins TRBV2 to TRBJ2-1; 10 nucleotides agree with TRBD2. Trimming at V came to 6 bases and at J to 5 bases, leaving 10 bases not matched to a gene. The CDR3 length is 16 residues. Germline values: CDR1 SNHLY, CDR2 FYNNEI. In DNA form, the CDR3 reads TGTGCCAGCAGGCATTCCGGGACTAGCGTCCACAATGAGCAGTTCTTC. Its protein is CASRHSGTSVHNEQFF.

For the CDR3, the DNA is TGTGCCAGTAGTATACAACCGGGACAGGGGGCCGGGGAGCTGTTTTTT. The encoded protein is CASSIQPGQGAGELFF. The gene calls are TRBV19 and TRBJ2-2; 11 bases are a match to TRBD1. Trimming cost V 2 bases and J 6 bases; bases outside gene matches: 5. The V gene's germline CDR1 is LNHDA and CDR2 SQIVND (reference sequence). The CDR3 has 16 residues. The whole variable domain, remainder taken from reference TRBV19 and TRBJ2-2, is DGGITQSPKYLFRKEGQNVTLSCEQNLNHDAMYWYRQDPGQGLRLIYYSQIVNDFQKGDIAEGYSVSREKKESFPLTVTSAQKNPTAFYLCASSIQPGQGAGELFFGEGSRLTVL.

The chain recombines TRBV7-2 with TRBJ2-1; D is undetermined. V lost 1 base, J lost 6 bases, and 7 bases lay in between. The CDR3 spans 13 residues. CDR1 and CDR2 (germline): SGHTA, FQGNSA. CDR3 bases: TGTGCCAGCAGCTTAGGTGGCGGCAATGAGCAGTTCTTC. Residues: CASSLGGGNEQFF.

The CDR3 sequence is CASSQGKPVLNTIYF. CDR3 nucleotide sequence: TGCGCCAGCAGCCAAGGGAAGCCGGTTTTGAACACCATATATTTT. V usage is TRBV4-1 and J usage is TRBJ1-3; D gene ambiguous. V was clipped by 1 base and J by 7 bases, with 14 bases between them. The CDR3 loop spans 15 amino acids. The germline gives CDR1 MGHRA, CDR2 YSYEKL.

The chain recombines TRBV4-1 with TRBJ1-4; TRBD1 is a possible D gene (5 bases). The germline CDR1 and CDR2 sequences are MGHRA and YSYEKL. V lost 1 base, J lost 8 bases, and 20 bases lay in between. This CDR3 is built from 17 residues. CDR3 region: CASSQGDRRRRGEKLFF. In nucleotides, the CDR3 is TGCGCCAGCAGCCAAGGGGACCGCCGCAGGCGGGGGGAAAAACTGTTTTTT.

On this clone itself: Distinct nucleotide sequences in the sample also encode this CDR3. The chain is built from TRBV19 and TRBJ2-7; maybe TRBD2 (6 bases). V was shortened by 5 bases and J by 3 bases, with 14 bases between the two germline ends. The V gene's germline CDR1 is LNHDA and CDR2 SQIVND (reference sequence). The CDR3 loop spans 14 amino acids. The CDR3 DNA is TGTGCCAGTAGTCCCGGGACGGGAGACTACGAGCAGTACTTC. The encoded protein is CASSPGTGDYEQYF.

This chain connects TRBV27 to TRBJ1-1; no firm D call. Trimming took 5 bases from V and 8 from J, leaving 15 bases between them. The CDR3 sequence is 13 residues long. Germline CDR1 is MNHEY and CDR2 is SMNVEV (reference sequence). The CDR3 region is CASSPVGRQEAFF. Written as DNA, the CDR3 is TGTGCCAGCAGTCCGGTCGGGAGGCAAGAAGCTTTCTTT.

Points on this clone: The same CDR3 also results from other DNA sequences found in this sample. The V gene is TRBV7-3, the J gene TRBJ2-1; 9 bases match TRBD2. J was trimmed by 2 bases and V by 3 bases; bases with no gene match: 2. CDR3 length: 15 amino acids. Germline V CDR1 and CDR2: SGHTA, FQGTGA. The CDR3 DNA is TGTGCCAGCAGCTTTGCGGGAGGGCCCTACAATGAGCAGTTCTTC. Protein: CASSFAGGPYNEQFF. The complete variable domain, with remaining parts taken from reference TRBV7-3 and TRBJ2-1, reads GAGVSQTPSNKVTEKGKYVELRCDPISGHTALYWYRQSLGQGPEFLIYFQGTGAADDSGLPNDRFFAVRPEGSVSTLKIQRTERGDSAVYLCASSFAGGPYNEQFFGPGTRLTVL.

This clone appeared a single time. CDR3 sequence (DNA): TGCGCCAGCAGCCTACGGACAGGGGAAGTCCAGGTGGGGAACTATGGCTACACCTTC. This translates into CASSLRTGEVQVGNYGYTF. The V and J genes are TRBV4-1 and TRBJ1-2, with 9 bases aligning to TRBD1. The V gene's germline CDR1 is MGHRA and CDR2 YSYEKL. The CDR3 extends over 19 amino acids. V was pared by 4 bases and J by 2 bases, with 17 bases of the junction left unmatched.

The chain links TRBV7-9 to TRBJ2-5; D is perhaps TRBD2 (6 bases). CDR1 and CDR2 from the germline V gene are SEHNR and FQNEAQ (reference sequence). V lost 5 bases and J 4 bases, leaving 17 bases between the germline ends. The CDR3 extends over 15 amino acids. The CDR3 protein is CASSRRDDPVETQYF. The CDR3 DNA is TGTGCCAGCAGCCGGCGGGACGACCCGGTAGAGACCCAGTACTTC.

A word on this clone: In the same sample, other DNA sequences code for this CDR3. The V gene is TRBV5-1, the J gene TRBJ1-2; D not certain. Trimming removed 2 bases from V and 2 bases from J, with 7 bases in between. Germline V gene sequence: CDR1 SGHRS, CDR2 YFSETQ. The CDR3 totals 13 residues. The CDR3 region is CASSFTENYGYTF. The CDR3, as DNA: TGCGCCAGCAGCTTTACGGAAAACTATGGCTACACCTTC. Looking up the rest from reference TRBV5-1 and TRBJ1-2 gives the full variable domain: KAGVTQTPRYLIKTRGQQVTLSCSPISGHRSVSWYQQTPGQGLQFLFEYFSETQRNKGNFPGRFSGRQFSNSRSEMNVSTLELGDSALYLCASSFTENYGYTFGSGTRLTVV.

This chain joins TRBV19 and TRBJ2-7, with 7 bases fitting TRBD2. The CDR3 is made up of 14 amino acids. The germline V gene has CDR1 LNHDA and CDR2 SQIVND (reference sequence). With V trimmed by 4 bases and J by 2 bases, 5 bases remained unmatched. The CDR3 DNA reads TGTGCCAGTAGTACGCGGGGGTTTGCCTACGAGCAGTACTTC. It translates to CASSTRGFAYEQYF. Supplemented by reference TRBV19 and TRBJ2-7, the full variable domain reads DGGITQSPKYLFRKEGQNVTLSCEQNLNHDAMYWYRQDPGQGLRLIYYSQIVNDFQKGDIAEGYSVSREKKESFPLTVTSAQKNPTAFYLCASSTRGFAYEQYFGPGTRLTVT.

The chain has TRBV7-8 and TRBJ1-5; D ambiguous. Trimming stripped 1 base from V and 0 bases from J, with 7 bases between. This CDR3 has 15 residues. Germline CDR1 is SGHVS and CDR2 is FQNEAQ. CDR3: CASSLDSYSNQPQHF. CDR3 nucleotide sequence: TGTGCCAGCAGCTTAGACAGTTATAGCAATCAGCCCCAGCATTTT.

This chain joins TRBV7-9 and TRBJ2-1; D gene unclear. There are 14 residues in the CDR3. The germline V gene has CDR1 SEHNR and CDR2 FQNEAQ (reference sequence). With 3 bases removed from V and 12 bases from J, the gap between germline ends came to 18 bases. In DNA, the CDR3 is TGTGCCAGCAGCTTCGGTATAATCGATATAGGGCAGTTCTTC. It specifies CASSFGIIDIGQFF.

The rearrangement joins TRBV5-5 to TRBJ2-7, with 11 bases lining up with TRBD2. V trimming: 4 bases; J trimming: 4 bases; junction bases outside the gene matches: 13. Germline CDR1 SGHKS, CDR2 YYEKEE (reference sequence). The CDR3 totals 17 residues. CDR3 protein: CASSPPTTSGRIYEQYF. DNA for the CDR3: TGTGCCAGCAGCCCACCCACAACTAGCGGGAGAATATACGAGCAGTACTTC.

The rearrangement links TRBV28 to TRBJ2-7; D not resolved. The V gene lost 5 bases and the J gene lost 6 bases, with 11 bases spanning the gap. From germline, CDR1 is MDHEN and CDR2 SYDVKM. The CDR3 loop spans 12 amino acids. The CDR3, as DNA: TGTGCCAGCAGTATATTAGCATCCGAGCAGTACTTC. Protein sequence: CASSILASEQYF.

The chain joins TRBV4-1 to TRBJ1-1; D is unresolved. The V end was cut by 1 base, the J end by 7 bases, with 4 bases between. Looked up from germline, CDR1 is MGHRA and CDR2 is YSYEKL. This CDR3 has 11 residues. CDR3 sequence reads: CASSQVNEAFF. The CDR3 DNA is TGCGCCAGCAGCCAAGTGAATGAAGCTTTCTTT.

V and J are TRBV5-1 and TRBJ1-3; the D is unclear. Germline V gene lookup returns CDR1 SGHRS and CDR2 YFSETQ. The CDR3 has 15 residues. V was trimmed by 0 bases and J by 4 bases, leaving 11 bases between them. The CDR3 DNA reads as TGCGCCAGCAGCTTGGTAGCCACGGAGGGAAACACCATATATTTT. Translation: CASSLVATEGNTIYF. The full variable domain, completed using reference TRBV5-1 and TRBJ1-3, is KAGVTQTPRYLIKTRGQQVTLSCSPISGHRSVSWYQQTPGQGLQFLFEYFSETQRNKGNFPGRFSGRQFSNSRSEMNVSTLELGDSALYLCASSLVATEGNTIYFGEGSWLTVV.

This chain connects TRBV9 to TRBJ2-1; perhaps TRBD1 as D (6 bases). Germline V gene lookup returns CDR1 SGDLS and CDR2 YYNGEE. V was cut by 3 bases and J by 7 bases, with 17 bases left in between. The CDR3 covers 15 residues. CDR3: CASSAPPTTGNEQFF. The CDR3 region has the DNA TGTGCCAGCAGCGCCCCCCCCACCACAGGGAATGAGCAGTTCTTC.